This record concerns one TCR beta chain sequence. What it binds is unknown. PCR was performed using 60 Vbeta and 13 Jbeta primers. The assay was immunoSEQ multiplex PCR, and TCRdb's table has in-frame clones only and misses some. Of 150,000 to 200,000 clones in the sample, about 81% were seen once. These data originate in a study of cytomegalovirus exposure and HLA in healthy donors. Study-level findings and limits: Several V segments, TRBV6-2 and TRBV6-3 among them, could not be told apart and were dropped. V- and J-gene trimming of TCR beta was linked (in a later analysis) to a missense DCLRE1C variant. It is likely that the observed cluster of highly shared sequence variants was a sequencing artifact. Cytomegalovirus status was reportedly diagnosed by the classifier with high specificity and sensitivity.

Germline lookup yields CDR1 SGHRS and CDR2 YFSETQ. This CDR3 is 13 amino acids long. Unmatched junction bases numbered 3, after V lost 3 bases and J lost 4 bases. The rearrangement joins TRBV5-1 to TRBJ1-1; 7 positions match TRBD1. The sequencing input was PBMCs. This clonotype was obtained from a woman in her late teens or twenties in good health and CMV-seronegative. CDR3 sequence: CASSWWDSTEAFF. The CDR3 nucleotides are TGCGCCAGCAGCTGGTGGGACAGCACTGAAGCTTTCTTT.